A selection of T cell receptor beta chains follows, all from one sample in a study of beta chain features in type 1 diabetes. Some clones are missing from TCRdb's copy, which holds only in-frame ones; the method was immunoSEQ multiplex PCR. This sample has 150,000 to 190,000 clones, with around 10% found just once. The sample was central memory CD4+ T cells from blood. These TCRs come from a man aged 25 to 45 with type 1 diabetes. CDR3s include the opening cysteine and the closing phenylalanine or tryptophan. The order of the fields is clone size, J gene, V gene, D gene, CDR3 DNA, CDR3 protein. D genes are given only for firm matches. The size of a clone is reported for some rows only, either as once, few or many, or as a class for expanded clones.

- | TRBJ2-1 | TRBV18 | TRBD1 | TGTGCCAGCTCACCGATTATCACAGGGGTGGACAATGAGCAGTTCTTC | CASSPIITGVDNEQFF
- | TRBJ1-2 | TRBV27 | - | TGTGCCAGCAGTTTAGCCCCGGGGGGTGGCTACACCTTC | CASSLAPGGGYTF
- | TRBJ2-1 | TRBV13 | TRBD2 | TGTGCCAGCAGCTTAGGCCTAAGCGGGAGTTACAATGAGCAGTTCTTC | CASSLGLSGSYNEQFF
- | TRBJ2-5 | TRBV30 | TRBD2 | TGTGCCTGGAATCAGGCGGGAGCAAGCGAGACCCAGTACTTC | CAWNQAGASETQYF
many | TRBJ2-5 | TRBV7-9 | TRBD2 | TGTGCCAGCAGCTTGCGGCTAGCGGGGATAGAGACCCAGTACTTC | CASSLRLAGIETQYF
- | TRBJ1-5 | TRBV5-6 | - | TGTGCCAGCAGCTTGTTGGGCACTGACCAGCCCCAGCATTTT | CASSLLGTDQPQHF
- | TRBJ2-5 | TRBV9 | TRBD2 | TGTGCCAGCAGCCTGGGGGGACTAGCGGGAGAAGAGACCCAGTACTTC | CASSLGGLAGEETQYF
- | TRBJ2-1 | TRBV10-3 | - | TGTGCCCCCCAGGAGCAGTTCTTC | CAPQEQFF
few | TRBJ2-7 | TRBV27 | - | TGTGCCAGCAGTTTAAGGGGCGAGCAGTACTTC | CASSLRGEQYF
few | TRBJ1-1 | TRBV7-2 | - | TGTGCCAGCAGCCCCACGGACTGGAGCACTGAAGCTTTCTTT | CASSPTDWSTEAFF